The clone carrying this TCR beta chain came up a few times. Its antigen remains unknown. This specimen belongs to a study of beta chain features in type 1 diabetes. On the study more broadly: Patients shared similar age, gender and cell yields with healthy donors. Findings of the study overall: Patients and controls would share equally any PCR tilt toward shorter templates. HLA effects on TCRB rearrangement stayed unresolved here. A closer apparent resemblance between naive, central memory and Treg TCRB repertoires was seen in patients than in healthy donors.

Expressed TCRB transcripts were sequenced because the isolated RNA had all been reverse transcribed beforehand. Produced via immunoSEQ multiplex PCR; TCRdb's table is partial and in-frame only. Here the sample spans under 350,000 clones, roughly 8% being singletons. Deletions cut 2 bases from V and 10 bases from J, with 12 bases between. Germline CDR1 reads MNHEY; CDR2 reads SVGAGI. This CDR3 is built from 13 residues. The clonotype originates from a woman aged 18-35 years in good health. Sequencing was performed on central memory CD4+ T cells from blood. The chain couples TRBV6-5 to TRBJ2-1; a weak D match, TRBD1 (6 bases). The CDR3 nucleotides read TGTGCCAGCAGTTACCCAAACAGGGAGGAGCAGTTCTTC. This codes for CASSYPNREEQFF.